This T cell receptor beta chain was captured by sequencing in a study of CD8+ T cells in alopecia areata. On the study more broadly: Those patients who were treated received oral tofacitinib, which was given at 5 to 10 mg twice daily for moderate-to-severe alopecia areata. People stayed on tofacitinib for 6 to 18 months, then stopped the drug for 6 months.

General study findings and limits: Patients shared TCRs less clearly than mice did, possibly for HLA-related reasons.

Investigators isolated RNA and reverse transcribed it into cDNA to act as the sequencing template. Here immunoSEQ multiplex PCR was the method, and the copy in TCRdb shows in-frame clones only, minus some. The sample lists 200,000 to 250,000 clones; about 53% were seen once. This CDR3 is 12 amino acids long. The germline V gene encodes CDR1 SEHNR and CDR2 FQNEAQ (reference sequence). Trimming pared 1 base from V and 5 bases from J, leaving 5 bases between. About this clone: Its matching antigen is unknown.

It was from alopecia areata patients that lesional scalp punch biopsies and peripheral blood were collected. V usage is TRBV7-9 and J usage is TRBJ1-2; D gene unclear. The source is a human donor with alopecia areata. The specimen was CD4+ T cells sorted from blood, collected at week 0. The CDR3 loop reads CASSLGVYGYTF. CDR3 sequence (DNA): TGTGCCAGCAGCTTAGGGGTATATGGCTACACCTTC.